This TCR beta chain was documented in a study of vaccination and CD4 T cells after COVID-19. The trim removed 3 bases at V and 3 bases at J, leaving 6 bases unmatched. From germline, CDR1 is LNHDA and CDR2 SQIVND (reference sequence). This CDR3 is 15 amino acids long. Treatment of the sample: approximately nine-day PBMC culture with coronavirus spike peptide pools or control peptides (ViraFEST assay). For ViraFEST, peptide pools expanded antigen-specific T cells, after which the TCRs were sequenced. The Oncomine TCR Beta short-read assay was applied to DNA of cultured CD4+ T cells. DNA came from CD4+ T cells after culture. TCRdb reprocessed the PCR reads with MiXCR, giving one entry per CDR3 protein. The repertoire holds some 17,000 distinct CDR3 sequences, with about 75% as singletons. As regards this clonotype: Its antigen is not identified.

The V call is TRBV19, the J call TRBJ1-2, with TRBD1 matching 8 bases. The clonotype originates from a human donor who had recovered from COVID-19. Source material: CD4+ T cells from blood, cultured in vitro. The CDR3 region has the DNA TGTGCCAGTAGTATTGGGACAGGAAAGTACTATGGCTACACCTTC. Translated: CASSIGTGKYYGYTF. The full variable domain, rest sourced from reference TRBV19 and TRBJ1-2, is DGGITQSPKYLFRKEGQNVTLSCEQNLNHDAMYWYRQDPGQGLRLIYYSQIVNDFQKGDIAEGYSVSREKKESFPLTVTSAQKNPTAFYLCASSIGTGKYYGYTFGSGTRLTVV.